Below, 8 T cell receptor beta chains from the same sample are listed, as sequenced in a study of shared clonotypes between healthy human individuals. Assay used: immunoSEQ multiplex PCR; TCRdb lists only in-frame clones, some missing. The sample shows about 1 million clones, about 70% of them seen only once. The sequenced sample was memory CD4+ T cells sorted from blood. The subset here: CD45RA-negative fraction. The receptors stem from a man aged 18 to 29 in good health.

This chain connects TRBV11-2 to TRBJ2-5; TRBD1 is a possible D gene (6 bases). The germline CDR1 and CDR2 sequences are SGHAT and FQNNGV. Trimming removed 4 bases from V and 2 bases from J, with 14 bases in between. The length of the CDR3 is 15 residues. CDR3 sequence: CASSSPTGKQETQYF. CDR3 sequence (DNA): TGTGCCAGCAGCTCCCCGACAGGAAAACAAGAGACCCAGTACTTC.

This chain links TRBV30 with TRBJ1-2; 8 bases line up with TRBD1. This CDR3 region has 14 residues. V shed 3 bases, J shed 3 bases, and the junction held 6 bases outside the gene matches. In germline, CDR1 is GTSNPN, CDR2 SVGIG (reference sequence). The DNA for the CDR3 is TGTGCCTGGAGCCGACAGGGGCTTTACTATGGCTACACCTTC. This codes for CAWSRQGLYYGYTF.

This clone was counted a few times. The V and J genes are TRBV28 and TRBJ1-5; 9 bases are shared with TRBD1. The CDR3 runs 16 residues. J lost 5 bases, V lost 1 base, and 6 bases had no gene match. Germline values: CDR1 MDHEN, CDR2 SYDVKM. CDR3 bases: TGTGCCAGCAGTTTATTGACAGGGGGAGTGTATCAGCCCCAGCATTTT. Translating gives CASSLLTGGVYQPQHF.

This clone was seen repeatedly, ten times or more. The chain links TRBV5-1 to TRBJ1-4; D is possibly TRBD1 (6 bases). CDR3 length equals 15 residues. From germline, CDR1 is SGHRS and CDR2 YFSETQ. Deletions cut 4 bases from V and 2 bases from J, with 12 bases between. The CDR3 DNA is TGCGCCAGCAGCCCTACAGGGTGGACTAATGAAAAACTGTTTTTT. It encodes CASSPTGWTNEKLFF.

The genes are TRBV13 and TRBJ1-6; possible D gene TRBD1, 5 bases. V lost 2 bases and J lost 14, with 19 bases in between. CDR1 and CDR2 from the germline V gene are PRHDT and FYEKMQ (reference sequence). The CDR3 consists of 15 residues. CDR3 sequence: CASSLMVGGRGALHF. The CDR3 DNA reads TGTGCCAGCAGCTTAATGGTTGGGGGACGAGGGGCCCTCCACTTT. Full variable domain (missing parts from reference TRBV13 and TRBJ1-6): AAGVIQSPRHLIKEKRETATLKCYPIPRHDTVYWYQQGPGQDPQFLISFYEKMQSDKGSIPDRFSAQQFSDYHSELNMSSLELGDSALYFCASSLMVGGRGALHFGNGTRLTVT.

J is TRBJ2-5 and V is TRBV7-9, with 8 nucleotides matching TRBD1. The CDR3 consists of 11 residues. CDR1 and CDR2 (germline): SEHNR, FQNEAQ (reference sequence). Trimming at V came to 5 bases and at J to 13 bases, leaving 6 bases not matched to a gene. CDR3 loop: CASSTGQGRYF. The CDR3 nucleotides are TGTGCCAGCAGCACAGGACAGGGACGGTACTTC.

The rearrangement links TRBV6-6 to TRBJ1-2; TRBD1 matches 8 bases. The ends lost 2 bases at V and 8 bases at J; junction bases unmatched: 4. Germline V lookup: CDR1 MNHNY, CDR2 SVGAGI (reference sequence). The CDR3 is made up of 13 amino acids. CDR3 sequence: CASSYRTGLGYTF. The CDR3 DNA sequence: TGTGCCAGCAGTTACCGGACAGGGCTCGGCTACACCTTC.

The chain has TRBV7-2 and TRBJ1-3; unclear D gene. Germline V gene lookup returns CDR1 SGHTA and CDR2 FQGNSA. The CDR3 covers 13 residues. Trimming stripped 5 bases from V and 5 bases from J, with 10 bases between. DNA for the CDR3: TGTGCCAGCAGCGCCGAGGAGAGAAACACCATATATTTT. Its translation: CASSAEERNTIYF.